This T cell receptor beta chain was identified in a study of beta chain features in type 1 diabetes. General study points: Type 1 diabetes patients had TCRB CDR3s that were shorter (moderately but significantly so) in all four CD4+ subsets. PCR, the amplification step, might favor shorter templates, equally in patients and controls.

This clone was found once. Antigen unknown. As every portion of the isolated RNA was reverse transcribed, the sequencing read expressed TCRB transcripts. Here immunoSEQ multiplex PCR was the method, and the copy in TCRdb shows in-frame clones only, minus some. Of about 710,000 clones listed, 11% to 15% are singletons. The germline V gene encodes CDR1 SNHLY and CDR2 FYNNEI. The V and J ends lost 6 bases and 6 bases respectively, with 15 bases between them. There are 14 residues in the CDR3. Sequencing used naive CD4+ T cells from blood. The J gene is TRBJ2-1, the V gene TRBV2; D remains ambiguous. This receptor was obtained from a young man with type 1 diabetes. The CDR3 DNA follows: TGTGCCAGCAGGTCGGGTTACGGTGGCAATGAGCAGTTCTTC. Translated: CASRSGYGGNEQFF.